These T cell receptor beta chains were read from a single sample in a study of cytomegalovirus exposure and HLA in healthy donors. Method: immunoSEQ multiplex PCR; TCRdb's copy keeps in-frame clones and lacks some. The sample includes around 300,000 clones, almost 85% of them seen just once. The sample was PBMCs. These receptors came from a woman aged 40-49 years in good health and CMV-seropositive. The conserved cysteine and the conserved F or W are not part of the CDR3 here. A clone size is listed for some rows: how often the clone was seen (once, few, many), or a class if it is expanded.

size,V,J,CDR3
NA,TRBV5-8,TRBJ1-4,ASSLEFFTGTVNEKLF
NA,TRBV7-9,TRBJ2-4,ASSASQGNIQY
once,TRBV6-6,TRBJ2-7,ASRNGLAGAYEQY
NA,TRBV30,TRBJ2-1,AWSEAGYNEQF
NA,TRBV30,TRBJ2-7,AWSSKDRGNEQY
NA,TRBV9,TRBJ2-5,ASSVWTGGQETQY
NA,TRBV4-2,TRBJ2-1,ASSQDELDEQF
NA,TRBV9,TRBJ2-5,ASSVGLDRSGETQY
NA,TRBV6-6,TRBJ1-5,ASRRTGGDQPQH
NA,TRBV4-1,TRBJ2-5,ASSQGRAGGQETQY
NA,TRBV7-2,TRBJ2-3,ASSLGLSTDTQY
NA,TRBV4-3,TRBJ2-1,ASSQDQLPTYNEQF
NA,TRBV30,TRBJ2-3,AWRGTGGPDTQY
NA,TRBV15,TRBJ2-5,ATSRPRGARETQY
NA,TRBV6-6,TRBJ2-4,ASSYERGLGKNIQY
NA,TRBV30,TRBJ2-1,AYGTSGKGAYNEQF
NA,TRBV11-2,TRBJ2-3,ASSLQAADTQY
NA,TRBV12-1,TRBJ2-5,ASSQFPTPDRAETQY
NA,TRBV2,TRBJ2-7,ASSGQDSSYEQY
NA,TRBV4-1,TRBJ2-3,ASSQGGGYSTDTQY
NA,TRBV2,TRBJ2-5,ASKRQYQETQY
NA,TRBV9,TRBJ2-1,ASSAGNRNNEQF
NA,TRBV27,TRBJ1-2,ASSLLGGEIYGYT
NA,TRBV18,TRBJ1-1,ASSPATPQGPAEAF
NA,TRBV4-3,TRBJ1-5,ASSQDAGDNQPQH
NA,TRBV30,TRBJ2-5,AWSGTSGPAVQY
few,TRBV19,TRBJ2-1,ASSLGGDYNEQF
NA,TRBV18,TRBJ2-1,ASSPLMMASVNNEQF
NA,TRBV4-2,TRBJ2-7,ASSREPGLGDYEQY
NA,TRBV30,TRBJ2-7,AWTRRVREDKQY
NA,TRBV10-3,TRBJ2-3,AISTQDTQY
NA,TRBV19,TRBJ1-2,ASSSDTYGYT
few,TRBV18,TRBJ1-5,ASSPRDRTFNQPQH
NA,TRBV5-1,TRBJ2-1,ASSLGAYNEQF